This T cell receptor beta chain originates from a study of blood T cell repertoires in COVID-19. Study as a whole: T cells, B-cell-depleted T cells, or PBMCs supplied cDNA or gDNA.

Repertoires were generated with immunoSEQ multiplex PCR, while TCRdb's copy carries only in-frame clones and drops some. The table lists a few hundred thousand clones, around three quarters of them singletons. The CDR3 length is 17 residues. Germline loops: CDR1 SGHNT, CDR2 YENEEA. V lost 0 bases, J lost 0 bases, and 14 bases lay in between. The V gene is TRBV11-3, the J gene TRBJ2-5; tentatively, D is TRBD1 (5 bases). This sequence originates from a woman aged 70 to 79 with acute or convalescent COVID-19. Sequenced input: peripheral blood. The CDR3 DNA is TGTGCCAGCAGCTTAGAGGTAACAGGTTGGGACCAAGAGACCCAGTACTTC. Its protein is CASSLEVTGWDQETQYF.